Listed below are T cell receptor beta chains from one sample, sequenced in a study of T cell responses to AZD1222 COVID-19 vaccine. TCRdb keeps only in-frame clones here, not all; method: immunoSEQ multiplex PCR. The profile shows 75,000 to 90,000 clones, about 84% of them singletons. Source: peripheral blood, taken on day 0 of AZD1222 vaccination. The receptors derive from an adult in good health. Both conserved end residues are part of each CDR3. The D gene is left open where the match is weak. Size values are once, few and many counts, or a class for expanded clones, and some rows have none.

CDR3aa: CASEPEKGQPQHF
CDR3nt: TGTGCCTCCGAGCCAGAAAAAGGTCAGCCCCAGCATTTT
d_gene: NA
j_gene: TRBJ1-5
v_gene: TRBV2
abundance: NA

CDR3aa: CASSPGQGYEQYF
CDR3nt: TGTGCCAGCAGTCCGGGACAGGGCTACGAGCAGTACTTC
d_gene: TRBD1
j_gene: TRBJ2-7
v_gene: TRBV12-3/TRBV12-4
abundance: NA

CDR3aa: CASSWGGTDTQYF
CDR3nt: TGTGCCAGCAGTTGGGGAGGCACAGATACGCAGTATTTT
d_gene: NA
j_gene: TRBJ2-3
v_gene: TRBV27
abundance: NA

CDR3aa: CASATSGGADTQYF
CDR3nt: TGCGCCAGCGCGACTAGCGGGGGGGCTGATACGCAGTATTTT
d_gene: TRBD2
j_gene: TRBJ2-3
v_gene: TRBV5-1
abundance: NA

CDR3aa: CASSLRPQGAGNEKLFF
CDR3nt: TGTGCCAGCAGCTTAAGACCTCAGGGGGCCGGTAATGAAAAACTGTTTTTT
d_gene: TRBD1
j_gene: TRBJ1-4
v_gene: TRBV7-2
abundance: NA

CDR3aa: CATTREAKNIQYF
CDR3nt: TGTGCCACCACGAGGGAGGCCAAAAACATTCAGTACTTC
d_gene: NA
j_gene: TRBJ2-4
v_gene: TRBV18
abundance: NA

CDR3aa: CASSRQGDGYTF
CDR3nt: TGTGCCAGCAGTCGACAGGGGGACGGCTACACCTTC
d_gene: TRBD1
j_gene: TRBJ1-2
v_gene: TRBV3-1/TRBV3-2
abundance: once

CDR3aa: CSARVREKLFF
CDR3nt: TGCAGTGCTAGAGTAAGGGAAAAACTGTTTTTT
d_gene: NA
j_gene: TRBJ1-4
v_gene: TRBV20-1
abundance: NA

CDR3aa: CASSSQGNSGNTIYF
CDR3nt: TGTGCCAGCAGTTCTCAGGGCAACTCTGGAAACACCATATATTTT
d_gene: NA
j_gene: TRBJ1-3
v_gene: TRBV6-5
abundance: NA

CDR3aa: CASSPLASIVSGNTIYF
CDR3nt: TGTGCCAGCAGCCCACTGGCCTCTATCGTCTCTGGAAACACCATATATTTT
d_gene: NA
j_gene: TRBJ1-3
v_gene: TRBV3-1/TRBV3-2
abundance: NA

CDR3aa: CASSLEGYQGTDNSPLHF
CDR3nt: TGTGCCAGCAGCTTGGAGGGGTACCAGGGGACCGATAATTCACCCCTCCACTTT
d_gene: NA
j_gene: TRBJ1-6
v_gene: TRBV5-5
abundance: NA

CDR3aa: CAWSGGGPNQPQHF
CDR3nt: TGTGCCTGGAGTGGCGGGGGACCTAATCAGCCCCAGCATTTT
d_gene: NA
j_gene: TRBJ1-5
v_gene: TRBV30
abundance: NA

CDR3aa: CASSFPRGGGETQYF
CDR3nt: TGTGCCAGCAGTTTCCCTCGGGGGGGCGGGGAGACCCAGTACTTC
d_gene: TRBD2
j_gene: TRBJ2-5
v_gene: TRBV6-5
abundance: NA

CDR3aa: CAWSASSPVSTF
CDR3nt: TGTGCCTGGAGTGCGTCGTCCCCCGTTAGCACCTTC
d_gene: NA
j_gene: TRBJ1-2
v_gene: TRBV30
abundance: NA

CDR3aa: CASSQVHTTNEKLFF
CDR3nt: TGCGCCAGCAGCCAGGTACATACAACTAATGAAAAACTGTTTTTT
d_gene: NA
j_gene: TRBJ1-4
v_gene: TRBV4-1
abundance: NA

CDR3aa: CASSQDFPGARQETQYF
CDR3nt: TGCGCCAGCAGCCAAGATTTTCCGGGGGCTCGTCAAGAGACCCAGTACTTC
d_gene: NA
j_gene: TRBJ2-5
v_gene: TRBV4-1
abundance: NA

CDR3aa: CASSPNSVGAGNGYTF
CDR3nt: TGTGCCAGCTCACCTAACTCGGTGGGGGCAGGAAACGGCTACACCTTC
d_gene: NA
j_gene: TRBJ1-2
v_gene: TRBV18
abundance: few

CDR3aa: CASSGVAGGLTEAFF
CDR3nt: TGTGCCAGTAGTGGTGTTGCTGGGGGGCTCACTGAAGCTTTCTTT
d_gene: NA
j_gene: TRBJ1-1
v_gene: TRBV19
abundance: NA

CDR3aa: CASSPPGTGYGEQFF
CDR3nt: TGTGCCAGCTCACCACCCGGGACAGGTTATGGTGAGCAGTTCTTC
d_gene: TRBD1
j_gene: TRBJ2-1
v_gene: TRBV18
abundance: NA

CDR3aa: CASSVLGTEAFF
CDR3nt: TGTGCCAGCAGCGTACTTGGTACTGAAGCTTTCTTT
d_gene: NA
j_gene: TRBJ1-1
v_gene: TRBV9
abundance: NA

CDR3aa: CASSLGTGDSPLHF
CDR3nt: TGCGCCAGCAGCCTTGGGACAGGTGATTCACCCCTCCACTTT
d_gene: TRBD1
j_gene: TRBJ1-6
v_gene: TRBV5-1
abundance: NA

CDR3aa: CASSLTQTEEQFF
CDR3nt: TGTGCCAGCAGTTTAACCCAGACGGAGGAGCAGTTCTTC
d_gene: NA
j_gene: TRBJ2-1
v_gene: TRBV28
abundance: few

CDR3aa: CASSFRKDGSPYEQYF
CDR3nt: TGTGCCAGCAGTTTCCGAAAGGACGGATCCCCCTACGAGCAGTACTTC
d_gene: NA
j_gene: TRBJ2-7
v_gene: TRBV28
abundance: NA

CDR3aa: CATSEGPLPYEQYF
CDR3nt: TGTGCCACCAGTGAAGGGCCCCTACCCTACGAGCAGTACTTC
d_gene: NA
j_gene: TRBJ2-7
v_gene: TRBV24-1
abundance: NA